The 21 T cell receptor beta chains below come from one sample, sequenced in a study of vaccination and CD4 T cells after COVID-19. These receptors' targets are unknown. Treatment here: roughly nine-day PBMC culture with coronavirus spike peptide pools or control peptides (ViraFEST assay). Researchers used the Oncomine TCR Beta short-read assay to sequence DNA from cultured CD4+ T cells. TCRdb re-derived calls from the PCR reads in MiXCR, one entry per CDR3 protein. The data contain some 13,000 distinct CDR3 sequences, 50% of them singletons. Sequencing was performed on CD4+ T cells from blood, cultured in vitro. The receptors stem from a human donor who had recovered from COVID-19.

The chain carries TRBV27 and TRBJ1-2; 7 bases line up with TRBD1. CDR3 length: 21 residues. CDR1 MNHEY and CDR2 SMNVEV come from the germline V gene (reference sequence). Losses at the gene ends were 3 bases for V and 1 base for J; bases not matched to a gene: 23. The CDR3 reads CASSFLKWVRDSPKFNYGYTF. The CDR3 DNA reads TGTGCCAGCAGTTTTCTTAAGTGGGTACGGGACAGCCCGAAATTTAACTATGGCTACACCTTC.

V is TRBV20-1 and J is TRBJ2-5; D tentatively fits TRBD1 or TRBD2 (6 bases each). CDR1 is DFQATT, CDR2 SNEGSKA, per germline (reference sequence). CDR3 length: 13 amino acids. The V gene lost 8 bases and the J gene lost 5 bases, with 18 bases spanning the gap. In DNA, the CDR3 is TGCAGTCCCCGAGGGGGGTTAGTGGAGACCCAGTACTTC. This sequence encodes CSPRGGLVETQYF.

The chain joins TRBV24-1 to TRBJ2-3; D may match TRBD1 or TRBD2 (7 bases each). The CDR3 is 15 amino acids. Germline V gives CDR1 KGHDR, CDR2 SFDVKD. The germline V and J ends were trimmed by 5 bases and 6 bases, with 17 bases remaining between them. CDR3 sequence (DNA): TGTGCCACCAGTGTTGGCAGGGGGGGAAGCGATACGCAGTATTTT. Translating it yields CATSVGRGGSDTQYF.

This chain links TRBV2 with TRBJ1-1; D is unresolved. The CDR3 contains 11 residues. Trimming removed 6 bases at V and 6 bases at J, with 8 bases between. Germline V gene sequence: CDR1 SNHLY, CDR2 FYNNEI. Here the CDR3 DNA reads TGTGCCAGCAGAGGAGGGTCTGAAGCTTTCTTT. Its translation is CASRGGSEAFF.

The chain has TRBV5-5 and TRBJ1-2, with 7 bases lining up with TRBD1. After removal of 3 bases from V and 11 bases from J, the junction contained 10 bases not matched to a gene. Per germline, CDR1 SGHKS and CDR2 YYEKEE (reference sequence). The CDR3 sequence is 13 residues long. The CDR3 protein is CASSYPGQLGYTF. The DNA of the CDR3 is TGTGCCAGCAGCTACCCGGGACAGTTGGGTTACACCTTC.

Here the CDR3 DNA reads TGTGCCATCAGTGAGGGGGGGTCAACCGGGGAGCTGTTTTTT. As protein: CAISEGGSTGELFF. V usage is TRBV10-3 and J usage is TRBJ2-2, with D possibly TRBD2 on 6 matching bases. CDR1 and CDR2 from the germline V gene are ENHRY and SYGVKD. CDR3 length: 14 amino acids. V shed 2 bases and J shed 5 bases, with 9 bases lying between them.

This clonotype appeared a few times. The rearrangement joins TRBV29-1 to TRBJ1-1, with D tentatively TRBD1 (5 bases). Trimming shortened V by 7 bases and J by 0 bases, and 15 bases separated the two germline ends. CDR3 length: 14 residues. Germline CDR1 is SQVTM and CDR2 is ANQGSEA. In nucleotides, the CDR3 is TGCAGCGGTGCCCGACAGACCATGAACACTGAAGCTTTCTTT. Translation gives CSGARQTMNTEAFF.

The chain uses TRBV7-2 and TRBJ1-1; D unresolved. Trimming took 2 bases from V and 7 from J, leaving 14 bases between them. The CDR3 consists of 14 residues. CDR1 and CDR2 from the germline V gene are SGHTA and FQGNSA. CDR3 sequence reads: CASSLLNRQREAFF. The CDR3 DNA is TGTGCCAGCAGCTTATTAAATCGGCAGCGTGAAGCTTTCTTT.

The V and J genes are TRBV7-9 and TRBJ1-5, with 8 positions matching TRBD1. V gave up 1 base and J gave up 5 bases; unmatched junction bases: 4. There are 15 residues in the CDR3. CDR1 and CDR2 from the germline V gene are SEHNR and FQNEAQ (reference sequence). The CDR3, as DNA: TGTGCCAGCAGCTTAGGGACAGGGCTGGATCAGCCCCAGCATTTT. It specifies CASSLGTGLDQPQHF.

The chain joins TRBV19 to TRBJ1-5; weak D call: TRBD1 (5 bases). This CDR3 spans 13 amino acids. Trimming removed 2 bases from V and 6 bases from J, with 8 bases in between. Germline CDR1 reads LNHDA; CDR2 reads SQIVND (reference sequence). Here the CDR3 reads CASSIWGAQPQHF. The CDR3 DNA reads as TGTGCCAGTAGTATATGGGGCGCTCAGCCCCAGCATTTT.

V usage is TRBV4-3 and J usage is TRBJ1-2; unclear D gene. The CDR3 is made up of 15 amino acids. Germline CDR1 and CDR2: LGHNA and YSLEER. V lost 1 base, J lost 2 bases, and 11 bases lay in between. The CDR3 sequence: CASSQVSGENYGYTF. In DNA form, the CDR3 reads TGCGCCAGCAGCCAAGTCAGTGGGGAGAACTATGGCTACACCTTC.

The chain joins TRBV6-4 to TRBJ2-5, with 7 bases aligning to TRBD1. CDR1 and CDR2 from the germline V gene are MRHNA and SNTAGT. This CDR3 contains 15 residues. V gave up 3 bases and J gave up 1 base; unmatched junction bases: 5. The CDR3 coding sequence is TGTGCCAGCAGTGATCAACCAGGGGGCCAAGAGACCCAGTACTTC. It translates to CASSDQPGGQETQYF.

The V and J genes are TRBV11-2 and TRBJ1-4, with D maybe TRBD1 (5 bases). The CDR3 totals 16 residues. Trimming shortened V by 4 bases and J by 6 bases, and 18 bases separated the two germline ends. Per germline, CDR1 SGHAT and CDR2 FQNNGV. The CDR3 spells CASSSDFSTVYEKLFF. CDR3 nucleotide sequence: TGTGCCAGCAGCTCCGACTTTTCGACAGTGTATGAAAAACTGTTTTTT.

The chain carries TRBV2 and TRBJ2-4; D is unclear. In germline, CDR1 is SNHLY, CDR2 FYNNEI. The CDR3 contains 14 residues. V was clipped by 6 bases and J by 2 bases, with 11 bases between them. Here the CDR3 DNA reads TGTGCCAGCAGCTCCCCCACGACCAAAAACATTCAGTACTTC. Its protein is CASSSPTTKNIQYF.

The rearrangement uses TRBV19 and TRBJ1-2; D not resolved. The CDR3 sequence is 14 residues long. Germline values: CDR1 LNHDA, CDR2 SQIVND (reference sequence). V lost 4 bases and J 8 bases, leaving 17 bases between the germline ends. The CDR3 is CASSTGEPFLGYTF. CDR3 sequence (DNA): TGTGCCAGTAGTACGGGAGAACCGTTCTTGGGCTACACCTTC.

Of note for this clonotype: Germline and junction disagree at one end, which may indicate a read error. The chain couples TRBV6-5 to TRBJ2-6; TRBD2 matches 8 bases. The CDR3 totals 19 residues. Germline loops: CDR1 MNHEY, CDR2 SVGAGI. CDR3 bases: TGTGCCAGCAGCTACTCAGCGTTAGCGGGGTTCTCTGGGGCCAACGTCCTGACTTTC. Translated, it gives CASSYSALAGFSGANVLTF.

CDR3 bases: TGTGCCAGCAGCTCGGGGGGGTTCTCTGTGACAGATACGCAGTATTTT. Amino acid sequence: CASSSGGFSVTDTQYF. The chain recombines TRBV5-6 with TRBJ2-3, with 8 bases that match TRBD2. Germline V gives CDR1 SGHDT, CDR2 YYEEEE. The CDR3 is made up of 16 amino acids. The V and J ends lost 3 bases and 3 bases, in that order; junction bases with no gene match: 9.

The chain recombines TRBV6-2 or TRBV6-3 with TRBJ2-7; a possible D gene is TRBD2 (5 bases). V lost 4 bases to trimming and J lost 4 bases, with 17 bases between them. Germline CDR1 and CDR2: MNHEY and SVGEGT. This CDR3 is 15 amino acids long. The CDR3 is CASSFSVLGAYEQYF. The CDR3 nucleotides read TGTGCCAGCAGTTTCTCCGTACTAGGCGCTTACGAGCAGTACTTC.

The rearrangement links TRBV6-5 to TRBJ1-1, with D uncertain. Trimming cost V 2 bases and J 1 base, with 8 bases left between them. CDR1 MNHEY and CDR2 SVGAGI come from the germline V gene. The CDR3 runs 14 residues. The CDR3 region is CASSYRPSNTEAFF. The DNA of the CDR3 is TGTGCCAGCAGTTACCGGCCCTCGAACACTGAAGCTTTCTTT.

The chain is built from TRBV10-1 and TRBJ1-1; 9 bases match TRBD1. The CDR3 is 14 residues long. Per germline, CDR1 WNHNN and CDR2 SYGVQD (reference sequence). J was trimmed by 2 bases and V by 4 bases; bases with no gene match: 2. The DNA for the CDR3 is TGCGCCAGCAGTGCGGGACAGGGCAACACTGAAGCTTTCTTT. This translates into CASSAGQGNTEAFF.

The chain couples TRBV6-1 to TRBJ1-1, with D possibly matching TRBD1 (5 bases). CDR3 length: 11 residues. Trimming shortened V by 4 bases and J by 8 bases, and 8 bases separated the two germline ends. CDR1 is MNHNS, CDR2 SASEGT, per germline. The CDR3: CASSVRDEAFF. CDR3 sequence (DNA): TGTGCCAGCAGTGTCCGGGACGAAGCTTTCTTT.